This T cell receptor beta chain was identified during a study of blood T cell repertoires in COVID-19. Original processing notes: Estimates of nucleated cell counts were drawn from the amplification of reference gene primers. Assay used: immunoSEQ multiplex PCR; TCRdb lists only in-frame clones, some missing. The D gene and trimming were derived from the DNA, and the V and J assignments and clone size from that table. The sample has around 300,000 clones, 70% to 90% seen once. The sequenced sample consisted of peripheral blood. The TCR was taken from a woman aged 70-85 years with acute or convalescent COVID-19.

The CDR3 region is CASRGDGTGELFF. The CDR3 DNA is TGTGCCAGCAGGGGAGACGGCACCGGGGAGCTGTTTTTT. The rearrangement links TRBV2 to TRBJ2-2; D might be TRBD2 (5 bases). Trimming cost V 6 bases and J 4 bases, with 9 bases left between them. The CDR3 runs 13 residues. In germline, CDR1 is SNHLY, CDR2 FYNNEI.